This TCR beta chain was sequenced in a study of blood T cell repertoires in COVID-19. Looking at the study overall: Some COVID-19 samples were acute and others convalescent; all came from the United States, Italy and Spain.

CDR1 is DFQATT, CDR2 SNEGSKA, per germline (reference sequence). V was trimmed by 8 bases and J by 7 bases, leaving 9 bases between them. The length of the CDR3 is 10 residues. Per the original data handling: Scientists estimated how many nucleated cells there were by amplifying reference gene primers. Profiling relied on immunoSEQ multiplex PCR, and the TCRdb table lists in-frame clones only, not all of them. Clone size and the V and J calls come from that table; the DNA yielded D and trimming. The data hold approximately 53,000 clones, with around nine tenths observed a single time. The sequence derives from a human donor in a cohort sampled during active COVID-19. This chain connects TRBV20-1 to TRBJ2-1; D gene unclear. Source material: peripheral blood. CDR3 nucleotides: TGCAGTCCCCAAGAGAATGAGCAGTTCTTC. Amino acid sequence: CSPQENEQFF.